Listed below are T cell receptor beta chains from one sample, sequenced in a study of spatial heterogeneity in lung cancer. Via MiXCR, TCRdb re-called the 5' RACE reads, giving one row per CDR3 protein. Of fewer than 20,000 distinct CDR3 sequences listed, around 9.6% were seen once; the top ten hold less than 25%. Source: PBMCs, taken at follow-up. The receptors here all came from a male donor with early-stage non-small cell lung cancer. CDR3s include the opening cysteine and the closing phenylalanine or tryptophan. A D gene is named only where the DNA matches it firmly. The listing skips clone size in some rows; elsewhere it reads once, few, many or a size class.

j_call | d_call | v_call | clone_size | cdr3_aa | cdr3_nt
TRBJ2-7 | - | TRBV6-1 | many | CASSVNSEQYF | TGTGCCAGCAGTGTTAACAGCGAGCAGTACTTC
TRBJ1-1 | TRBD1 | TRBV18 | many | CASSPDRGTEAFF | TGTGCCAGCTCACCCGACAGGGGCACTGAAGCTTTCTTT
TRBJ2-1 | - | TRBV12-3/TRBV12-4 | few | CASSTTYNEQFF | TGTGCCAGCAGTACTACCTACAATGAGCAGTTCTTC
TRBJ2-4 | TRBD1 | TRBV23-1 | - | CASSQLGQGPRLAKNIQYF | TGCGCCAGCAGTCAATTAGGACAGGGCCCGCGTCTAGCCAAAAACATTCAGTACTTC
TRBJ2-1 | - | TRBV10-2 | - | CASSEYRPHEQFF | TGCGCCAGCAGTGAATATCGGCCGCATGAGCAGTTCTTC
TRBJ2-3 | - | TRBV24-1 | many | CATRYQDTQYF | TGTGCCACCCGATATCAAGATACGCAGTATTTT
TRBJ1-3 | - | TRBV12-3/TRBV12-4 | many | CASSSDNTGRSGNTIYF | TGTGCCAGCAGTTCTGACAACACAGGTCGCTCTGGAAACACCATATATTTT
TRBJ2-1 | - | TRBV3-1 | many | CASSPRGIAYNEQFF | TGTGCCAGCAGCCCCAGGGGAATTGCCTACAATGAGCAGTTCTTC
TRBJ2-2 | - | TRBV6-5 | many | CASSYSFTRIGELFF | TGTGCCAGCAGTTACTCGTTTACCCGTATCGGGGAGCTGTTTTTT
TRBJ2-3 | - | TRBV10-3 | many | CAIGGAASTDTQYF | TGTGCCATCGGTGGGGCAGCTAGCACAGATACGCAGTATTTT
TRBJ1-4 | - | TRBV9 | - | CASSVDWASEKLFF | TGTGCCAGCAGCGTGGACTGGGCCTCCGAAAAACTGTTTTTT
TRBJ2-7 | TRBD2 | TRBV19 | - | CASTLSGGHYEQYF | TGTGCCAGCACCTTGAGCGGGGGGCATTACGAGCAGTACTTC
TRBJ2-3 | - | TRBV10-1 | many | CASSKESPSDTQYF | TGCGCCAGCAGCAAGGAATCCCCCTCAGATACGCAGTATTTT
TRBJ2-3 | TRBD2 | TRBV20-1 | many | CSARDGGADTQYF | TGCAGTGCTAGAGATGGGGGGGCAGATACGCAGTATTTT
TRBJ2-3 | TRBD2 | TRBV7-9 | many | CASSTGTSGTDTQYF | TGTGCCAGCAGCACCGGGACTAGCGGCACAGATACGCAGTATTTT
TRBJ2-7 | - | TRBV11-2 | many | CASSLSAIGSEQYF | TGTGCCAGCAGCCTCTCCGCTATAGGCAGCGAGCAGTACTTC
TRBJ2-3 | TRBD2 | TRBV2 | many | CASRLTSGSIDTQYF | TGTGCCAGCAGATTGACTAGCGGGAGTATAGATACGCAGTATTTT
TRBJ1-6 | - | TRBV20-1 | many | CSARGGYQGSPLHF | TGCAGTGCTAGAGGAGGCTACCAAGGGTCACCCCTCCACTTT
TRBJ2-5 | TRBD2 | TRBV7-2 | many | CASSLVTGGVETQYF | TGTGCCAGCAGCTTAGTAACGGGAGGGGTTGAGACCCAGTACTTC
TRBJ1-2 | - | TRBV28 | - | CASSYDYGYTF | TGTGCCAGCAGTTATGACTATGGCTACACCTTC
TRBJ1-4 | - | TRBV29-1 | - | CSGTVNEKLFF | TGCAGCGGGACAGTTAATGAAAAACTGTTTTTT
TRBJ2-1 | - | TRBV7-8 | many | CASSPEGGPTSSYNEQFF | TGTGCCAGCAGCCCCGAGGGCGGGCCGACGAGCTCCTACAATGAGCAGTTCTTC
TRBJ1-5 | - | TRBV18 | many | CASSPPSARGNQPQHF | TGTGCCAGCTCACCACCTTCGGCAAGGGGCAATCAGCCCCAGCATTTT
TRBJ2-3 | TRBD1 | TRBV6-2/TRBV6-3 | many | CASSLGQDTDTQYF | TGTGCCAGCAGTTTGGGACAGGACACAGATACGCAGTATTTT
TRBJ1-3 | TRBD1 | TRBV12-3/TRBV12-4 | many | CASRPDREPGNTIYF | TGTGCCAGCAGGCCGGACAGGGAGCCCGGAAACACCATATATTTT
TRBJ2-5 | - | TRBV7-2 | - | CASSLDGPARQETQYF | TGTGCCAGCAGCTTAGATGGGCCAGCCAGACAAGAGACCCAGTACTTC
TRBJ2-7 | TRBD2 | TRBV20-1 | - | CSATGGRRYEQYF | TGCAGTGCTACCGGCGGGAGAAGATACGAGCAGTACTTC
TRBJ2-1 | TRBD2 | TRBV12-3/TRBV12-4 | medium-sized | CASSAPGLAEKQFF | TGTGCCAGCAGCGCACCGGGACTAGCGGAAAAGCAGTTCTTC
TRBJ2-2 | TRBD2 | TRBV7-6 | few | CASSLELMGGDTGELFF | TGTGCCAGCAGCTTAGAGTTGATGGGAGGGGACACCGGGGAGCTGTTTTTT
TRBJ1-1 | - | TRBV12-3/TRBV12-4 | many | CASSFQGLNTEAFF | TGTGCCAGCAGTTTTCAGGGGTTGAACACTGAAGCTTTCTTT
TRBJ2-6 | TRBD1 | TRBV28 | many | CASSLQGAQTGANVLTF | TGTGCCAGCAGTTTACAGGGGGCGCAGACTGGGGCCAACGTCCTGACTTTC
TRBJ2-2 | - | TRBV10-3 | many | CAISESAGELFF | TGTGCCATCAGTGAGTCGGCCGGGGAGCTGTTTTTT
TRBJ1-6 | TRBD1 | TRBV4-3 | many | CASSQDTGQGLSPLHF | TGCGCCAGCAGCCAAGATACGGGACAGGGTCTTTCACCCCTCCACTTT
TRBJ2-7 | TRBD2 | TRBV11-1 | few | CASSLSGNRREQYF | TGTGCCAGCAGCTTGAGCGGGAACCGGCGCGAGCAGTACTTC
TRBJ2-6 | - | TRBV12-3/TRBV12-4 | - | CASSLAGSGANVLTF | TGTGCCAGCAGTTTAGCGGGCTCTGGGGCCAACGTCCTGACTTTC
TRBJ2-5 | - | TRBV24-1 | few | CATSERETQYF | TGTGCCACCAGTGAGAGGGAGACCCAGTACTTC
TRBJ2-3 | - | TRBV6-2/TRBV6-3 | many | CASSYSWLRTDTQYF | TGTGCCAGCAGTTACTCGTGGCTCCGCACAGATACGCAGTATTTT
TRBJ1-1 | - | TRBV7-9 | many | CASTRGELHRGAFF | TGTGCCAGCACCCGTGGGGAGCTTCATAGGGGGGCTTTCTTT
TRBJ2-1 | TRBD2 | TRBV7-6 | medium-sized | CASSPRLAGAALEQFF | TGTGCCAGCAGCCCCAGACTAGCGGGGGCCGCCTTGGAGCAGTTCTTC
TRBJ1-5 | TRBD1 | TRBV2 | many | CASSGQGALQPQHF | TGTGCCAGCAGTGGGCAGGGGGCCTTGCAGCCCCAGCATTTT
TRBJ2-2 | - | TRBV7-2 | - | CASSPAPNTGELFF | TGTGCCAGCAGCCCCGCTCCGAACACCGGGGAGCTGTTTTTT
TRBJ1-6 | TRBD1 | TRBV25-1 | many | CASSPPGQGWNSPLHF | TGTGCCAGCAGTCCCCCCGGACAGGGTTGGAATTCACCCCTCCACTTT
TRBJ2-7 | - | TRBV13 | - | CASSLSQGLWASYEQYF | TGTGCCAGCAGCTTAAGTCAGGGTTTGTGGGCCTCCTACGAGCAGTACTTC
TRBJ2-7 | TRBD2 | TRBV5-5 | few | CASSLGQGLASGRDEQYF | TGTGCCAGCAGCTTGGGACAGGGTTTAGCTAGCGGGAGGGACGAGCAGTACTTC
TRBJ2-3 | TRBD2 | TRBV15 | - | CATSRDQAGVWLDTQYF | TGTGCCACCAGCAGAGATCAAGCGGGAGTTTGGCTAGATACGCAGTATTTT
TRBJ2-3 | - | TRBV12-3/TRBV12-4 | many | CASSPSASTDTQYF | TGTGCCAGCAGTCCGAGCGCTAGCACAGATACGCAGTATTTT
TRBJ2-7 | TRBD2 | TRBV20-1 | many | CSVRKRGGPEQYF | TGCAGTGTTAGAAAGCGGGGGGGCCCCGAGCAGTACTTC
TRBJ2-7 | - | TRBV12-3/TRBV12-4 | many | CASSLNGGAREQYF | TGTGCCAGCAGTTTAAACGGGGGAGCGCGTGAGCAGTACTTC
TRBJ2-1 | TRBD1 | TRBV24-1 | few | CATSPRGLADPRNEQFF | TGTGCCACCAGTCCCAGGGGGCTCGCGGACCCGCGCAATGAGCAGTTCTTC
TRBJ2-2 | TRBD2 | TRBV10-2 | many | CASRTGLAGWLNTGELFF | TGCGCCAGCAGAACCGGACTAGCGGGATGGTTGAACACCGGGGAGCTGTTTTTT
TRBJ1-2 | - | TRBV7-8 | many | CASSLAPPGFYGYTF | TGTGCCAGCAGCTTAGCCCCGCCAGGCTTCTATGGCTACACCTTC
TRBJ1-2 | TRBD1 | TRBV20-1 | few | CSASRGTGSGYTF | TGCAGTGCTTCCCGCGGGACAGGTAGTGGCTACACCTTC
TRBJ1-1 | - | TRBV3-1 | many | CASSDSYTEAFF | TGTGCCAGCAGCGACAGCTACACTGAAGCTTTCTTT
TRBJ2-1 | - | TRBV3-1 | medium-sized | CASSSSHGGFNEQFF | TGTGCCAGCAGCTCAAGCCACGGGGGTTTCAATGAGCAGTTCTTC
TRBJ2-5 | - | TRBV28 | many | CASSFYMGETQYF | TGTGCCAGCAGTTTTTACATGGGAGAGACCCAGTACTTC
TRBJ2-3 | - | TRBV7-9 | many | CASSLGLASDTQYF | TGTGCCAGCAGCTTAGGCCTAGCCTCAGATACGCAGTATTTT
TRBJ1-1 | - | TRBV5-1 | many | CASSLTQVNTEAFF | TGCGCCAGCAGCTTGACACAGGTCAACACTGAAGCTTTCTTT
TRBJ2-7 | - | TRBV5-1 | many | CASSLASQGIYEQYF | TGCGCCAGCAGCTTGGCCAGTCAGGGGATCTACGAGCAGTACTTC
TRBJ1-6 | - | TRBV7-2 | many | CASSLGVGGNSPLHF | TGTGCCAGCAGCCTAGGGGTAGGGGGTAATTCACCCCTCCACTTT